This TCR beta chain was captured by sequencing in a study of T cell responses to AZD1222 COVID-19 vaccine. Regarding the study as a whole: Unmutated regions of variants are reportedly targeted by nearly half of spike-specific TCRs. It was only after the peak T cell response that any repertoires were sampled. Vaccine-associated CD4 TCRs spanned spike, dominant at 160-218 and 743-854.

This clone was seen more than once but under ten times. The antigen is not known. Germline V gene lookup returns CDR1 SEHNR and CDR2 FQNEAQ (reference sequence). Trimming left V 4 bases short and J 3 bases short, with 12 bases between. The CDR3 is made up of 14 amino acids. Here immunoSEQ multiplex PCR was the method, and the copy in TCRdb shows in-frame clones only, minus some. The data hold 150,000 to 200,000 clones, with roughly 90% observed a single time. The chain is built from TRBV7-9 and TRBJ2-5, with D possibly TRBD2 on 7 matching bases. The sequencing here drew on peripheral blood, taken 28 days after the second AZD1222 dose. The TCR comes from an adult who received the AZD1222 COVID-19 vaccine. CDR3 in amino acids: CASSSIGGEETQYF. The DNA for the CDR3 is TGTGCCAGCAGCTCTATAGGGGGGGAAGAGACCCAGTACTTC.